A selection of T cell receptor beta chains follows, all from one sample in a study of molecular identifiers for immune sequencing clone quantification. TCRdb used MiXCR to reprocess the PCR reads, holding one entry per CDR3 protein. The sample records under 600,000 distinct CDR3 sequences, 25% being singletons. Sequencing used naive CD8+ T cells from blood, with Jurkat cell RNA spiked in. These receptors were obtained from a human donor in good health. Some libraries in this study had Jurkat cell RNA spiked in. Each CDR3 is given with its conserved first and last residue. A D gene is named only where the DNA matches it firmly. Some rows have no size entry. The others give once, few or many, or a class for an expanded clone.

clone size	V gene	J gene	D gene	CDR3 protein	CDR3 DNA
many	TRBV14	TRBJ2-6	TRBD1	CASSTPGQGPSGANVLTF	TGTGCCAGCAGCACACCGGGACAGGGTCCCTCTGGGGCCAACGTCCTGACTTTC
NA	TRBV28	TRBJ2-1	TRBD2	CASSRLAEHSYNEQFF	TGTGCCAGCAGTAGACTAGCGGAACACTCCTACAATGAGCAGTTCTTC
few	TRBV7-9	TRBJ2-7	NA	CASSLIGTGPYEQYF	TGTGCCAGCAGCTTAATAGGAACAGGGCCCTACGAGCAGTACTTC
NA	TRBV5-4	TRBJ2-4	TRBD1	CASCLSGTGKNIQYF	TGTGCCAGCTGCCTAAGCGGGACAGGGAAAAACATTCAGTACTTC
few	TRBV7-9	TRBJ2-7	NA	CASSPGWPLTYEQYF	TGTGCCAGCAGTCCCGGATGGCCCCTAACCTACGAGCAGTACTTC
many	TRBV6-6	TRBJ2-3	TRBD2	CASSYGLAADTQYF	TGTGCCAGCAGCTACGGACTAGCGGCAGATACGCAGTATTTT
few	TRBV28	TRBJ1-2	TRBD1	CASREDRGYGYTF	TGTGCCAGCAGAGAGGACAGGGGCTATGGCTACACCTTC
few	TRBV11-2	TRBJ2-1	TRBD2	CASSFIASGRDEQFF	TGTGCCAGCAGCTTTATAGCTAGCGGGAGGGATGAGCAGTTCTTC
many	TRBV6-5	TRBJ2-7	NA	CASSYYREGYEQYF	TGTGCCAGCAGTTACTACAGGGAGGGTTACGAGCAGTACTTC
many	TRBV5-1	TRBJ1-1	NA	CASSSSTVAEAFF	TGCGCCAGCAGCTCCTCAACAGTTGCTGAAGCTTTCTTT
few	TRBV20-1	TRBJ1-4	NA	CSARDATNEKLFF	TGCAGTGCTAGAGATGCAACTAATGAAAAACTGTTTTTT
few	TRBV4-3	TRBJ2-3	TRBD2	CASSQEGWTSGGYTDTQYF	TGCGCCAGCAGCCAAGAGGGGTGGACTAGCGGGGGTTACACAGATACGCAGTATTTT
many	TRBV14	TRBJ2-2	TRBD2	CASSLSGSGGELFF	TGTGCCAGCAGCCTTAGCGGGAGTGGAGGGGAGCTGTTTTTT
NA	TRBV28	TRBJ2-3	NA	CASSLLQGTRTDTQYF	TGTGCCAGCAGTTTACTACAGGGAACCCGGACAGATACGCAGTATTTT
many	TRBV20-1	TRBJ2-7	TRBD2	CSARNVDSGIYEQYF	TGCAGTGCTAGAAACGTCGACAGCGGGATTTACGAGCAGTACTTC
NA	TRBV7-9	TRBJ2-5	TRBD1	CASSSRSQGAQETQYF	TGTGCCAGCAGCTCACGGTCGCAGGGGGCCCAAGAGACCCAGTACTTC
many	TRBV12-3/TRBV12-4	TRBJ1-5	TRBD1	CAVGSTGVKQPQHF	TGTGCCGTTGGCTCCACAGGGGTGAAACAGCCCCAGCATTTT
NA	TRBV28	TRBJ2-3	TRBD2	CATATPSGRRDTQYF	TGTGCCACCGCCACGCCTAGCGGGAGACGAGATACGCAGTATTTT
few	TRBV4-3	TRBJ2-7	TRBD2	CASSPLHPGLAVYEQYF	TGCGCCAGCAGCCCCCTACATCCGGGACTAGCGGTCTACGAGCAGTACTTC
few	TRBV6-2/TRBV6-3	TRBJ2-1	NA	CASSYLLERDLNEQFF	TGTGCCAGCAGTTACCTATTGGAACGGGACCTGAATGAGCAGTTCTTC
few	TRBV3-1	TRBJ2-3	NA	CASSQANRFSTDTQYF	TGTGCCAGCAGCCAAGCGAACCGGTTTAGCACAGATACGCAGTATTTT
NA	TRBV10-3	TRBJ1-2	TRBD1	CAIAPGTGGYGYTF	TGTGCCATCGCCCCTGGAACAGGGGGCTATGGCTACACCTTC
NA	TRBV29-1	TRBJ2-7	NA	CSVDMGTSDYEQYF	TGCAGCGTTGATATGGGGACGTCCGACTACGAGCAGTACTTC
few	TRBV12-5	TRBJ1-1	NA	CASGLDRVPEAFF	TGTGCTAGTGGTTTGGACCGGGTTCCTGAAGCTTTCTTT
few	TRBV20-1	TRBJ1-1	NA	CSARGRDIFFKANTEAFF	TGCAGTGCTAGAGGAAGGGACATCTTTTTTAAGGCGAACACTGAAGCTTTCTTT
few	TRBV5-1	TRBJ2-7	NA	CASSLNRAYEQYF	TGCGCCAGCAGCTTGAATCGGGCTTACGAGCAGTACTTC
many	TRBV5-1	TRBJ1-1	TRBD1	CASSLPSDRAVPEAFF	TGCGCCAGCAGCTTACCTTCCGACAGGGCCGTCCCTGAAGCTTTCTTT
many	TRBV25-1	TRBJ2-7	TRBD1	CASSEYGQAYEQYF	TGTGCCAGCAGTGAATATGGACAGGCCTACGAGCAGTACTTC
few	TRBV12-3/TRBV12-4	TRBJ2-7	NA	CASSWVGGIVYEQYF	TGTGCCAGCAGTTGGGTAGGTGGCATCGTCTACGAGCAGTACTTC
NA	TRBV11-2	TRBJ2-7	NA	CASSLGGVSEYERYF	TGTGCCAGCAGCTTAGGAGGGGTATCGGAGTACGAGCGGTACTTC
few	TRBV6-2/TRBV6-3	TRBJ2-3	TRBD1	CASSFPGQGSPDTQYF	TGTGCCAGCAGTTTTCCGGGACAGGGGAGCCCAGATACGCAGTATTTT
NA	TRBV4-1	TRBJ2-7	NA	CASSQGGAAEQYF	TGCGCCAGCAGCCAAGGCGGCGCGGCCGAGCAGTACTTC
few	TRBV7-2	TRBJ2-3	TRBD2	CASSLGLAGGFADTQYF	TGTGCCAGCAGCTTAGGGCTAGCGGGGGGGTTCGCAGATACGCAGTATTTT
few	TRBV7-2	TRBJ2-7	NA	CASSSSGQGSYEQYF	TGTGCCAGCAGCTCCTCGGGGCAGGGTAGCTACGAGCAGTACTTC
few	TRBV6-1	TRBJ2-7	TRBD2	CASSELREAAEQYF	TGTGCCAGCAGTGAATTGCGGGAGGCGGCCGAGCAGTACTTC
NA	TRBV7-9	TRBJ2-7	TRBD1	CASSKTGQGYYEQYF	TGTGCCAGCAGCAAAACCGGACAGGGGTATTACGAGCAGTACTTC
NA	TRBV29-1	TRBJ1-2	NA	CSVEKEVGYGDTF	TGCAGCGTTGAGAAGGAAGTCGGCTATGGCGACACCTTC
NA	TRBV27	TRBJ2-7	NA	CASSYQWAYEQYF	TGTGCCAGCAGTTACCAGTGGGCCTACGAGCAGTACTTC
few	TRBV19	TRBJ1-2	TRBD1	CASRITGGSYGYTF	TGTGCCAGCCGAATAACAGGGGGCAGCTATGGCTACACCTTC
NA	TRBV6-2/TRBV6-3	TRBJ2-3	NA	CASSYTTGIYTDTQYF	TGTGCCAGCAGTTACACGACCGGGATATACACAGATACGCAGTATTTT
NA	TRBV5-1	TRBJ2-5	TRBD2	CASSLSLAGGPGETQYF	TGCGCCAGCAGCTTGAGTCTAGCGGGAGGGCCAGGGGAGACCCAGTACTTC
many	TRBV7-6	TRBJ2-3	NA	CASSKDLTVTDTQYF	TGTGCCAGCAGCAAAGACTTGACTGTCACAGATACGCAGTATTTT
many	TRBV29-1	TRBJ1-1	NA	CSVPGTEAFF	TGCAGCGTTCCGGGGACTGAAGCTTTCTTT
many	TRBV28	TRBJ2-7	NA	CASSSPYEQYF	TGTGCCAGCAGTTCGCCCTACGAGCAGTACTTC
few	TRBV13	TRBJ2-1	TRBD2	CASSLLGTSGFLHNEQFF	TGTGCCAGCAGCTTATTGGGGACTAGCGGGTTTCTCCACAATGAGCAGTTCTTC
few	TRBV19	TRBJ2-2	NA	CATSGWDTGELFF	TGTGCCACCTCAGGTTGGGACACCGGGGAGCTGTTTTTT
few	TRBV4-1	TRBJ2-2	TRBD1	CASSHRGQEELFF	TGCGCCAGCAGCCATAGAGGACAGGAGGAGCTGTTTTTT
few	TRBV6-2/TRBV6-3	TRBJ2-5	TRBD2	CASRTQIAGGRLQETQYF	TGTGCCAGCAGGACCCAGATAGCGGGAGGGCGGTTGCAGGAGACCCAGTACTTC
many	TRBV7-9	TRBJ1-2	NA	CASSSWTDPSNYGYTF	TGTGCCAGCAGCTCGTGGACAGACCCATCTAACTATGGCTACACCTTC
few	TRBV4-1	TRBJ1-1	NA	CASSQGPGLDTEAFF	TGCGCCAGCAGCCAAGGTCCAGGGTTGGACACTGAAGCTTTCTTT
few	TRBV6-2/TRBV6-3	TRBJ2-3	TRBD2	CASTEAGGTDTQYF	TGTGCCAGCACAGAAGCGGGGGGTACAGATACGCAGTATTTT
NA	TRBV6-2/TRBV6-3	TRBJ2-5	NA	CASSYGPFQETQYF	TGTGCCAGCAGTTACGGGCCTTTTCAAGAGACCCAGTACTTC
many	TRBV6-5	TRBJ1-3	NA	CASSYSGGSGNTIYF	TGTGCCAGCAGTTACTCGGGGGGGTCCGGAAACACCATATATTTT
many	TRBV6-6	TRBJ2-7	TRBD1	CASSNLDRGPEEQYF	TGTGCCAGCAGTAACCTGGACAGGGGGCCGGAGGAGCAGTACTTC
many	TRBV6-5	TRBJ2-7	TRBD1	CASSRGQSYEQYF	TGTGCCAGCAGTCGGGGACAGTCCTACGAGCAGTACTTC
many	TRBV4-1	TRBJ2-5	NA	CASSPTGSAMETQYF	TGCGCCAGCAGCCCAACCGGGTCCGCCATGGAGACCCAGTACTTC
few	TRBV27	TRBJ1-2	NA	CASKAGVPYGYTF	TGTGCCAGCAAGGCGGGCGTACCCTATGGCTACACCTTC
NA	TRBV20-1	TRBJ2-7	TRBD1	CSAAPRQGAFIYEQYF	TGCAGTGCTGCCCCACGACAGGGGGCTTTTATCTACGAGCAGTACTTC